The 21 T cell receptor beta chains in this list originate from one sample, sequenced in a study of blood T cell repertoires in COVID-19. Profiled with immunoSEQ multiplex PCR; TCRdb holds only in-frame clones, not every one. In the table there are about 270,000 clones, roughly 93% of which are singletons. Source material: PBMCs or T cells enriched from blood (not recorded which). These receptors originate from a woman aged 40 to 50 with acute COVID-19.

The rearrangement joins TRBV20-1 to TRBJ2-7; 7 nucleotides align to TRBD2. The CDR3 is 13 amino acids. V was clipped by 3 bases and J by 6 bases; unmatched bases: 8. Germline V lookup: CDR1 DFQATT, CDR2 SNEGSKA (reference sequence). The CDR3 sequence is CSASLAGAGEQYF. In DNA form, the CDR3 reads TGCAGTGCTAGTCTGGCGGGAGCGGGCGAGCAGTACTTC.

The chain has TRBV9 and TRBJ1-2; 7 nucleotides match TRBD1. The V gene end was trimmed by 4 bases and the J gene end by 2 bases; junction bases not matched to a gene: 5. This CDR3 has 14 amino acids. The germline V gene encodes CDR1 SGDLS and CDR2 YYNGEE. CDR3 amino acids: CASSREQGNYGYTF. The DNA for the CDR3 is TGTGCCAGCAGCCGAGAACAGGGGAACTATGGCTACACCTTC.

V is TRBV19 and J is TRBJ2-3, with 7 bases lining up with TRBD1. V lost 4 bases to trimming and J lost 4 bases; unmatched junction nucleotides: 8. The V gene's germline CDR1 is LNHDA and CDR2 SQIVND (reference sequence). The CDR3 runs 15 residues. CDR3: CASSKGQTGADTQYF. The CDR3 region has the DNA TGTGCCAGTAGTAAGGGACAGACCGGGGCAGATACGCAGTATTTT. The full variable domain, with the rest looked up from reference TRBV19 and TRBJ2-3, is DGGITQSPKYLFRKEGQNVTLSCEQNLNHDAMYWYRQDPGQGLRLIYYSQIVNDFQKGDIAEGYSVSREKKESFPLTVTSAQKNPTAFYLCASSKGQTGADTQYFGPGTRLTVL.

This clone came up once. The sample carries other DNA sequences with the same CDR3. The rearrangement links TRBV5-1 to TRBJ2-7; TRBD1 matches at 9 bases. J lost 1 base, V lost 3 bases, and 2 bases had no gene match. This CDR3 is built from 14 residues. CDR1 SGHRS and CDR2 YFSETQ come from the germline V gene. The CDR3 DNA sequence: TGCGCCAGCAGCTCCGGGACAGGGTCCTACGAGCAGTACTTC. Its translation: CASSSGTGSYEQYF. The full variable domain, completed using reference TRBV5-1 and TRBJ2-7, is KAGVTQTPRYLIKTRGQQVTLSCSPISGHRSVSWYQQTPGQGLQFLFEYFSETQRNKGNFPGRFSGRQFSNSRSEMNVSTLELGDSALYLCASSSGTGSYEQYFGPGTRLTVT.

Written as DNA, the CDR3 is TGTGCCAGCTCTCGTCCAGCCCTAAGCGGGGTGGAGACCCAGTACTTC. Translating gives CASSRPALSGVETQYF. The V call is TRBV18, the J call TRBJ2-5, with 7 bases that match TRBD2. CDR1 and CDR2 from the germline V gene are KGHSH and LQKENI. This CDR3 has 16 amino acids. The V segment lost 6 bases and the J segment 5 bases; nucleotides outside the gene matches: 15. The whole variable domain, remainder taken from reference TRBV18 and TRBJ2-5, is NAGVMQNPRHLVRRRGQEARLRCSPMKGHSHVYWYRQLPEEGLKFMVYLQKENIIDESGMPKERFSAEFPKEGPSILRIQQVVRGDSAAYFCASSRPALSGVETQYFGPGTRLLVL.

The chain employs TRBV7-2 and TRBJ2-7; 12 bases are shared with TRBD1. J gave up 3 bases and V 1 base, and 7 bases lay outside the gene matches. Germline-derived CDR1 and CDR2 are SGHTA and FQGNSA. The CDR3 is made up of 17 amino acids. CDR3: CASSLGGQGAPHYEQYF. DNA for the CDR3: TGTGCCAGCAGCTTAGGGGGACAGGGGGCGCCCCACTACGAGCAGTACTTC.

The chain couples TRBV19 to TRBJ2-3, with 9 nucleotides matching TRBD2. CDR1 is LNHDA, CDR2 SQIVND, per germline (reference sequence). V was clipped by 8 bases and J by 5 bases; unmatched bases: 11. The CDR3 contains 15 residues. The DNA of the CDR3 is TGTGCCAGTCAGACCCCGGCAGCGGGGGGAGATACGCAGTATTTT. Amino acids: CASQTPAAGGDTQYF.

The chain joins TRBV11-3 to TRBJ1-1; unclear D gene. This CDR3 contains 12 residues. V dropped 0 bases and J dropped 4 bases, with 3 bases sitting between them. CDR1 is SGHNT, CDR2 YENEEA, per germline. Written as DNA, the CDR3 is TGTGCCAGCAGCTTAGATCTCACTGAAGCTTTCTTT. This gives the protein CASSLDLTEAFF.

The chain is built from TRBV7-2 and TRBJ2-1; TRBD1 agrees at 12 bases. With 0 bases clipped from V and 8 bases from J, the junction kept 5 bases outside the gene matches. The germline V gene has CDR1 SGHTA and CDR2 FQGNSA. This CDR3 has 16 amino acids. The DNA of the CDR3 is TGTGCCAGCAGCTTAGCCGGGACAGGGGGCATCCATGAGCAGTTCTTC. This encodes CASSLAGTGGIHEQFF.

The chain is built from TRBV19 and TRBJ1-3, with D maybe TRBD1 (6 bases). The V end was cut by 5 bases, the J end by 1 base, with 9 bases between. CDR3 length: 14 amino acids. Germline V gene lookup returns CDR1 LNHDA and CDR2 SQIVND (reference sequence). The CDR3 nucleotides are TGTGCCAGTAGTTTACAGGGATCTGGAAACACCATATATTTT. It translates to CASSLQGSGNTIYF.

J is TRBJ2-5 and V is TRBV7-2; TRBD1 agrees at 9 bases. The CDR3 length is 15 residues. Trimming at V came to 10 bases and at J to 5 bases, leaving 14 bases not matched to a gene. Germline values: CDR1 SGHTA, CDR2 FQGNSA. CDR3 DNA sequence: TGTGCCACCACCTACTTCCCGGGACAGGGCGAGACCCAGTACTTC. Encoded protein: CATTYFPGQGETQYF.

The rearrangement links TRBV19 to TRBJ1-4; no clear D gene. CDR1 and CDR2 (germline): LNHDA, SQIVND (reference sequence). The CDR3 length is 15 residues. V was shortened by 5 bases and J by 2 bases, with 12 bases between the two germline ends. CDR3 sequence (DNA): TGTGCCAGTAGTCCCTCCCAAGCTACTAATGAAAAACTGTTTTTT. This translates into CASSPSQATNEKLFF.

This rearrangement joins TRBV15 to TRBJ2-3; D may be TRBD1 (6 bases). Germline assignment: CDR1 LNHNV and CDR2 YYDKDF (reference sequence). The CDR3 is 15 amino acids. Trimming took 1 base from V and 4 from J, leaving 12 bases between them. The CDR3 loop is CATSRAYRVSDTQYF. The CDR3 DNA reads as TGTGCCACCAGCAGAGCCTACAGGGTTTCAGATACGCAGTATTTT.

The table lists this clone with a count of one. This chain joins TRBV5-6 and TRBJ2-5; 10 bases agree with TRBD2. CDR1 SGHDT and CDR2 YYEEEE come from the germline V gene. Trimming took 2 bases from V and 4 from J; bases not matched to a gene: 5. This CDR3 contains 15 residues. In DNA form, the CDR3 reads TGTGCCAGCAGCTTCGGGACTAGCGTCGCAGAGACCCAGTACTTC. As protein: CASSFGTSVAETQYF. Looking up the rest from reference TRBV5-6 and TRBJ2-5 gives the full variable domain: DAGVTQSPTHLIKTRGQQVTLRCSPKSGHDTVSWYQQALGQGPQFIFQYYEEEERQRGNFPDRFSGHQFPNYSSELNVNALLLGDSALYLCASSFGTSVAETQYFGPGTRLLVL.

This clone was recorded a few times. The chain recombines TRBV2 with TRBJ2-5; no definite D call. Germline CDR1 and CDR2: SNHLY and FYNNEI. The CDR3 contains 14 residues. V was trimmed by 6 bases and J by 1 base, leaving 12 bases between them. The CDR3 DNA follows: TGTGCCAGCAGCCAAAGCCACAGCCAAGAGACCCAGTACTTC. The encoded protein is CASSQSHSQETQYF.

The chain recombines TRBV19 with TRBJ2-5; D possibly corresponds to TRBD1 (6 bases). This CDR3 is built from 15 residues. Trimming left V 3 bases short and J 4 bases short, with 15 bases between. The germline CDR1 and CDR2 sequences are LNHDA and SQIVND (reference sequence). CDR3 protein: CASSIGRGARETQYF. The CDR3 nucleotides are TGTGCCAGTAGTATTGGCAGGGGAGCTAGAGAGACCCAGTACTTC.

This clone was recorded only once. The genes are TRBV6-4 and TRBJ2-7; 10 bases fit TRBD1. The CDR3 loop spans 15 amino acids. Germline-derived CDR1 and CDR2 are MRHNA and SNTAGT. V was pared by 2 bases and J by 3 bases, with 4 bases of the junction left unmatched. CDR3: CASSDPRDRGYEQYF. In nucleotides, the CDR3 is TGTGCCAGCAGTGACCCCCGGGACAGGGGCTACGAGCAGTACTTC.

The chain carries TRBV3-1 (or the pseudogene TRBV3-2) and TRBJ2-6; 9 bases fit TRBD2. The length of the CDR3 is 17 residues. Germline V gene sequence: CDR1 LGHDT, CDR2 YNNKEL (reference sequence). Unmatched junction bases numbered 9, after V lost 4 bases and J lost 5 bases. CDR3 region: CASSLWRGGIWANVLTF. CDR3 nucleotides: TGTGCCAGCAGCCTTTGGCGGGGGGGAATCTGGGCCAACGTCCTGACTTTC.

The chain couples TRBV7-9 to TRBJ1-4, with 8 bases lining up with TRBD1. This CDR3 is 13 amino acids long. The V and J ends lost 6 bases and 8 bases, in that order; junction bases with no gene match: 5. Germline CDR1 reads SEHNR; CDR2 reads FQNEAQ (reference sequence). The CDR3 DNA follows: TGTGCCAGCAGATCACAGGGGGGAGAAAAACTGTTTTTT. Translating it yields CASRSQGGEKLFF.

The CDR3 region is CASSLGIGSRETQYF. The CDR3 DNA sequence: TGTGCCAGCAGCTTAGGTATCGGGTCACGGGAGACCCAGTACTTC. This chain links TRBV11-3 with TRBJ2-5; unclear D gene. Germline CDR1 SGHNT, CDR2 YENEEA. The V and J ends lost 1 base and 5 bases respectively, with 14 bases between them. The CDR3 is 15 amino acids.

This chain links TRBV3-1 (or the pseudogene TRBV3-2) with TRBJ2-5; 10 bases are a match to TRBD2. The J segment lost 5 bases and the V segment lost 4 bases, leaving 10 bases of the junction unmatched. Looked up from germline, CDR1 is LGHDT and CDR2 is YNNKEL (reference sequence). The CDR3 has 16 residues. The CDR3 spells CASSPTTSGPGETQYF. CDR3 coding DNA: TGTGCCAGCAGCCCCACGACTAGCGGGCCGGGGGAGACCCAGTACTTC.